The 9 T cell receptor beta chains below were found in one sample sequenced in a study of T-cell reconstitution after alpha-beta-depleted transplantation in children. A TCRbeta library incorporating unique molecular identifiers was prepared. MiXCR, applied by TCRdb to the PCR reads, yields one record per CDR3 protein. This table has about 980,000 distinct CDR3 sequences, around 30% appearing once. Sequenced material: PBMCs, mostly from graft donor cells, taken 360 days after TCRalphabeta/CD19-depleted stem cell transplant. These receptors all stem from a boy younger than two who had a stem cell transplant for SCID, so the T cells may come from the graft donor.

CDR3 amino acids: CASTQDGIGTEAFF. CDR3 coding DNA: TGTGCCAGCACCCAGGACGGTATTGGCACTGAAGCTTTCTTT. The chain recombines TRBV12-3 or TRBV12-4 with TRBJ1-1, with D unclear. The CDR3 runs to 14 residues. Trimming pared 7 bases from V and 4 bases from J, leaving 16 bases between.

The chain has TRBV28 and TRBJ2-7, with TRBD2 matching over 13 bases. V trimming: 3 bases; J trimming: 5 bases; junction bases outside the gene matches: 10. Germline assignment: CDR1 MDHEN and CDR2 SYDVKM. The CDR3 runs to 17 residues. The CDR3 sequence: CASSFGTGTSGADEQYF. As DNA, the CDR3 is TGTGCCAGCAGTTTCGGGACAGGGACTAGCGGGGCGGACGAGCAGTACTTC.

This clonotype has only a few counts. This chain joins TRBV20-1 and TRBJ1-6; no reliable D call. The CDR3 totals 13 residues. V was shortened by 0 bases and J by 6 bases, with 6 bases between the two germline ends. The germline gives CDR1 DFQATT, CDR2 SNEGSKA (reference sequence). The CDR3 DNA is TGCAGTGCTAGAGAAGGCAGTAATTCACCCCTCCACTTT. Its translation: CSAREGSNSPLHF.

This clonotype appeared a few times. The chain employs TRBV28 and TRBJ1-5; the D gene is possibly TRBD1 (5 bases). The V and J ends lost 7 bases and 0 bases respectively, with 16 bases between them. CDR3 length equals 16 residues. From germline, CDR1 is MDHEN and CDR2 SYDVKM. CDR3 DNA: TGTGCCAGCACCCTAGGGCAGGGCTATAGCAATCAGCCCCAGCATTTT. Amino acids: CASTLGQGYSNQPQHF.

The chain employs TRBV20-1 and TRBJ2-3; 10 nucleotides agree with TRBD2. The CDR3 covers 17 residues. The V gene's germline CDR1 is DFQATT and CDR2 SNEGSKA (reference sequence). V shed 2 bases and J 1 base; nucleotides not matched to a gene: 9. The CDR3 protein is CSARPNSGGIGTDTQYF. In DNA form, the CDR3 reads TGCAGTGCTAGACCGAATAGCGGGGGGATTGGCACAGATACGCAGTATTTT.

This chain connects TRBV5-1 to TRBJ1-6; 7 bases match TRBD1. The CDR3 contains 15 residues. Germline trimming cut 3 bases from V and 7 bases from J; bases unmatched to any gene: 7. Germline-derived CDR1 and CDR2 are SGHRS and YFSETQ. The CDR3 loop reads CASSYSGQANSPLHF. In DNA form, the CDR3 reads TGCGCCAGCAGCTATTCCGGACAGGCCAATTCACCCCTCCACTTT.

This clonotype was picked up a small number of times. This sequence joins TRBV7-8 and TRBJ1-3; weak D call: TRBD1 (6 bases). Germline CDR1 SGHVS, CDR2 FQNEAQ. Trimming cost V 5 bases and J 0 bases, with 17 bases left between them. CDR3 length: 17 residues. The CDR3 nucleotides are TGTGCCAGCAGCCCAGCGAAAGGCAGGGGCTCTGGAAACACCATATATTTT. Protein: CASSPAKGRGSGNTIYF.

The CDR3 spells CASSQANQRGQFF. For the CDR3, the DNA is TGTGCCAGCAGCCAGGCGAACCAGCGGGGTCAGTTCTTC. The rearrangement links TRBV4-2 to TRBJ2-1, with TRBD2 identical over 7 bases. The CDR3 runs 13 residues. With 3 bases clipped from V and 13 bases from J, the junction kept 9 bases outside the gene matches. Germline V gene sequence: CDR1 LGHNA, CDR2 YNFKEQ.

V and J are TRBV7-6 and TRBJ2-1; D remains ambiguous. The germline CDR1 and CDR2 sequences are SGHVS and FNYEAQ. The germline V and J ends were trimmed by 1 base and 8 bases, with 15 bases remaining between them. The CDR3 has 15 amino acids. The CDR3 is CASSLEASGSYEQFF. The CDR3 DNA reads as TGTGCCAGCAGCTTAGAGGCCTCGGGCAGCTATGAGCAGTTCTTC. Filled out from reference TRBV7-6 and TRBJ2-1, the complete variable domain reads GAGVSQSPRYKVTKRGQDVALRCDPISGHVSLYWYRQALGQGPEFLTYFNYEAQQDKSGLPNDRFSAERPEGSISTLTIQRTEQRDSAMYRCASSLEASGSYEQFFGPGTRLTVL.